These 19 T cell receptor beta chains originate from one sample sequenced in a study of molecular identifiers for immune sequencing clone quantification. Each CDR3 protein gets one entry after TCRdb re-called the PCR reads with MiXCR. The table has some 580,000 distinct CDR3 sequences, less than 30% seen once; the top ten hold approximately 0.75%. The sample taken for sequencing was naive CD8+ T cells from blood, with Jurkat cell RNA spiked in. The subset denotes: FACS-sorted CD8+CD4-CCR7+CD45RA+ naive T cells. These TCRs come from a human donor in good health. Some libraries in this study had Jurkat cell RNA spiked in.

The sample holds a few counts of this clonotype. V gene TRBV7-9 combines with J gene TRBJ2-5, with TRBD2 identical over 10 bases. V lost 5 bases and J lost 5; bases outside the gene matches: 2. The CDR3 length is 13 residues. CDR1 SEHNR and CDR2 FQNEAQ come from the germline V gene (reference sequence). CDR3 loop: CASSMGLAETQYF. DNA of the CDR3: TGTGCCAGCAGCATGGGACTAGCGGAGACCCAGTACTTC.

This clonotype was seen at least ten times. The V call is TRBV20-1, the J call TRBJ2-7, with D perhaps matching TRBD1 (5 bases). CDR1 DFQATT and CDR2 SNEGSKA come from the germline V gene (reference sequence). There are 15 residues in the CDR3. The germline V and J ends were trimmed by 6 bases and 1 base, with 19 bases remaining between them. The CDR3 DNA reads as TGCAGTGCGATCCGTGGCCAGGGTGGTTCCTACGAGCAGTACTTC. This codes for CSAIRGQGGSYEQYF.

This clonotype appeared many times. The chain couples TRBV20-1 to TRBJ2-5; D possibly corresponds to TRBD2 (6 bases). CDR3 length equals 14 residues. Per the germline V gene, CDR1 is DFQATT and CDR2 is SNEGSKA (reference sequence). Trimming cost V 3 bases and J 1 base, with 12 bases left between them. The CDR3 region is CSASPLALQETQYF. CDR3 coding DNA: TGCAGTGCTAGCCCTCTAGCGCTCCAAGAGACCCAGTACTTC.

The CDR3 spells CASSPSGGSEQYF. The CDR3 nucleotides are TGTGCCAGTAGTCCGTCAGGGGGCAGCGAGCAGTACTTC. The chain couples TRBV19 to TRBJ2-7; 8 nucleotides align to TRBD1. In germline, CDR1 is LNHDA, CDR2 SQIVND (reference sequence). Trimming cost V 5 bases and J 6 bases; bases outside gene matches: 6. The CDR3 totals 13 residues.

The chain has TRBV20-1 and TRBJ2-1, with a tentative D call TRBD2 (6 bases). Trimming took 0 bases from V and 10 from J, leaving 16 bases between them. Germline values: CDR1 DFQATT, CDR2 SNEGSKA (reference sequence). The CDR3 is 14 amino acids. This chain's CDR3 is CSARDGTLAIEQFF. The CDR3 nucleotides read TGCAGTGCTAGAGATGGCACCCTAGCGATCGAGCAGTTCTTC.

This clonotype was observed at least ten times. The V and J genes are TRBV28 and TRBJ2-7; D might be TRBD2 (7 bases). The CDR3 is 13 amino acids. Trimming shortened V by 10 bases and J by 2 bases, and 15 bases separated the two germline ends. The V gene's germline CDR1 is MDHEN and CDR2 SYDVKM. In nucleotides, the CDR3 is TGTGCCACCTGGGGAGGGGGTCCCTACGAGCAGTACTTC. Translation: CATWGGGPYEQYF.

This clonotype has only a few counts. The chain employs TRBV4-3 and TRBJ1-1; 12 positions match TRBD1. Trimming at V came to 3 bases and at J to 0 bases, leaving 2 bases not matched to a gene. CDR3 length: 16 amino acids. Germline V CDR1 and CDR2: LGHNA, YSLEER. This CDR3 is CASSHGTGGMNTEAFF. The CDR3 DNA reads TGCGCCAGCAGCCACGGGACAGGGGGCATGAACACTGAAGCTTTCTTT.

This clonotype showed up just once. The J gene is TRBJ2-5, the V gene TRBV9; 9 nucleotides line up with TRBD1. Trimming took 4 bases from V and 7 from J; bases not matched to a gene: 14. The CDR3 extends over 16 amino acids. The germline V gene has CDR1 SGDLS and CDR2 YYNGEE. The CDR3 protein is CASSSPYRGPTATQYF. The CDR3 nucleotides read TGTGCCAGCAGCTCACCCTACAGGGGGCCCACCGCGACCCAGTACTTC.

This chain connects TRBV6-2 or TRBV6-3 to TRBJ2-7; the match to TRBD1 covers 8 bases. In germline, CDR1 is MNHEY, CDR2 SVGEGT. The V gene end was trimmed by 7 bases and the J gene end by 0 bases; junction bases not matched to a gene: 14. The CDR3 runs to 17 residues. The CDR3 DNA reads TGTGCCAGCAACCCCCTGGCCGGGACAGGCCGCTCCTACGAGCAGTACTTC. Its translation: CASNPLAGTGRSYEQYF.

The J gene is TRBJ2-7, the V gene TRBV4-1; the match to TRBD1 covers 8 bases. Trimming took 5 bases from V and 2 from J; bases not matched to a gene: 8. The CDR3 is 15 amino acids. Germline V lookup: CDR1 MGHRA, CDR2 YSYEKL. This CDR3 is CASSFRDRKAYEQYF. For the CDR3, the DNA is TGCGCCAGCAGCTTCCGGGACAGGAAGGCCTACGAGCAGTACTTC.

As regards this clonotype: Likely a read error: the CDR3 ends without its conserved phenylalanine or tryptophan. CDR3 sequence reads: CASSPEGDHRCEKLFS. The CDR3 nucleotides are TGTGCCAGCAGCCCGGAAGGTGACCACCGGTGTGAAAAACTGTTTTCT. This sequence joins TRBV7-9 and TRBJ1-4, with unresolved D. The V end lost 5 bases, the J end lost 7 bases, and 20 bases lay between the germline ends. Germline CDR1 and CDR2: SEHNR and FQNEAQ (reference sequence). The CDR3 extends over 16 amino acids.

The rearrangement uses TRBV7-2 and TRBJ2-1; TRBD2 is a possible D gene (6 bases). Germline CDR1 SGHTA, CDR2 FQGNSA. V was clipped by 3 bases and J by 10 bases, with 13 bases between them. The length of the CDR3 is 13 residues. CDR3 sequence: CASSFGTPTEQFF. The CDR3 nucleotides read TGTGCCAGCAGCTTCGGGACTCCTACCGAGCAGTTCTTC.

This clonotype was seen at least ten times. The chain joins TRBV14 to TRBJ2-7, with a possible D match to TRBD1 (6 bases). CDR1 SGHDN and CDR2 FVKESK come from the germline V gene. The CDR3 has 16 residues. The V end was cut by 4 bases, the J end by 4 bases, with 20 bases between. CDR3 in DNA: TGTGCCAGCAGCCGAGAAACGACAGGACAGAAGTACGAGCAGTACTTC. As protein: CASSRETTGQKYEQYF.

Note on this clonotype: A single base separates this from a much larger clone, so it may be a read error. The chain combines TRBV4-1 with TRBJ1-5; D not certain. Germline V gives CDR1 MGHRA, CDR2 YSYEKL. CDR3 size: 15 residues. The CDR3 region is CAGSQDQGIGQPQHF. The DNA for the CDR3 is TGCGCCGGCAGCCAAGATCAAGGAATTGGGCAGCCCCAGCATTTT.

This clonotype was counted at least ten times. The chain carries TRBV5-4 and TRBJ1-5; D is possibly TRBD1 (5 bases). The V gene lost 1 base and the J gene lost 7 bases, with 12 bases spanning the gap. Germline V gene data show CDR1 as SGHNT and CDR2 as YYREEE (reference sequence). This CDR3 has 14 amino acids. Written as DNA, the CDR3 is TGTGCCAGCAGCTTGAATGGGGGTGGACAGCCCCAGCATTTT. Translating it yields CASSLNGGGQPQHF.

Turning to this clonotype: This could be a read error, since a much larger clone is one nucleotide away. V gene TRBV30 combines with J gene TRBJ2-7, with no clear D. V was clipped by 0 bases and J by 2 bases, with 8 bases between them. Germline CDR1 reads GTSNPN; CDR2 reads SVGIG (reference sequence). The CDR3 loop spans 13 amino acids. The CDR3 DNA reads as TGTGCCTGGAGTGTTTTGCGAGCCTACGAGCAGTACTTC. Amino acids: CAWSVLRAYEQYF.

This clonotype was found a few times. Germline is not matched at one junction end, which may reflect a read error. The chain recombines TRBV7-7 with TRBJ2-5; D may correspond to TRBD1 or TRBD2 (5 bases each). This CDR3 has 14 residues. CDR1 is SSHAT, CDR2 FNYEAQ, per germline (reference sequence). CDR3 residues: CASSSWGLTETQYF. The CDR3 region has the DNA TGTGCTAGCAGCTCGTGGGGGTTAACAGAGACCCAGTACTTC.

On this clonotype: Being one base from a much bigger clone, this may be a read error. The chain combines TRBV18 with TRBJ2-7; 8 nucleotides match TRBD1. This CDR3 comprises 16 residues. V shed 4 bases and J 5 bases; nucleotides not matched to a gene: 13. In germline, CDR1 is KGHSH, CDR2 LQKENI. The CDR3 spells CASSQSPGTGGNEQYF. The CDR3 DNA reads as TGTGCCAGCTCACAAAGCCCCGGGACAGGAGGAAACGAGCAGTACTTC.

This clonotype has at least ten counts. The J gene is TRBJ1-1, the V gene TRBV7-6; 7 bases line up with TRBD1. J gave up 0 bases and V 5 bases, and 9 bases lay outside the gene matches. CDR3 length: 16 amino acids. Germline V gene sequence: CDR1 SGHVS, CDR2 FNYEAQ. The DNA of the CDR3 is TGTGCCAGCAGCCAAAGACAGGGATACATGAACACTGAAGCTTTCTTT. This codes for CASSQRQGYMNTEAFF.